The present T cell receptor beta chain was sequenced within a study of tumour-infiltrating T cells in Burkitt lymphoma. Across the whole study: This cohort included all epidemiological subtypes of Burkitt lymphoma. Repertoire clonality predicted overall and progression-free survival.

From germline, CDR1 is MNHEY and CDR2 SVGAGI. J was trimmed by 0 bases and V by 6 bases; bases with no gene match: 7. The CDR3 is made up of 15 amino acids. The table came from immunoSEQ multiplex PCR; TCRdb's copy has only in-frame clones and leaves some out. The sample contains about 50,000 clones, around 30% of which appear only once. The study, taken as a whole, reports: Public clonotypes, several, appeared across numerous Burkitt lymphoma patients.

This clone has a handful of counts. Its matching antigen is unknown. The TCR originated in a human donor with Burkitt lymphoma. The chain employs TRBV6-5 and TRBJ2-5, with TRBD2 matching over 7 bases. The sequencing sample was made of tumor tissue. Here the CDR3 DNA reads TGTGCCAGCAGCACCCTCGGGAGGTACCAAGAGACCCAGTACTTC. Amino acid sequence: CASSTLGRYQETQYF.